This T cell receptor beta chain was captured by sequencing in a study of low-dose radiotherapy and immunotherapy resistance in tumors (dated by TCRdb to between 2021 and 2023). Regarding the complete study: In Cohort 1, 0.5 Gy per fraction was delivered every 2 weeks, and a total PTV dose of 6.5 Gy was prescribed. Patients were given nivolumab as a 240 mg flat dose every two weeks and ipilimumab at 1 mg/kg every six weeks, with both drugs delivered intravenously. Cyclophosphamide 200 mg/m2 was administered intravenously every two weeks, one day before each radiation and immunotherapy administration. In Cohort 2, 1 Gy per fraction was delivered every two weeks, for a total of 13 Gy over 26 weeks. Patients took aspirin 300 mg orally once daily for four cycles, starting on cycle 1 day 1. Eight patients were included in the translational analysis, namely three from the first dose cohort plus the first five from the second dose cohort. Randomization of trial participants into treatment groups was not performed.

From V the trimming removes 6 bases and from J it removes 7 bases, while the gene matches leave 17 bases of the junction unaccounted for. Spanning cysteine to phenylalanine, the CDR3 consists of 17 amino acids. The retained sequence is limited to the CDR3, 51 bases, with the frame set at the first base. As encoded in the germline V gene, CDR1 is MDHEN while CDR2 is SYDVKM. This clonotype occurred once. It lacks a known antigen. No much larger clonotype is one base removed from it; base qualities were not supplied. Evidence from a single read is weak. The time point label of this sample denotes: before trial treatment. Donors were enrolled in RACIN, a single-arm phase I dose-escalation trial combining nivolumab, ipilimumab, aspirin, low-dose cyclophosphamide and low-dose radiotherapy. Patients with advanced, TIL-negative solid tumors were considered eligible. Sequencing was performed on an Illumina HiSeq 2500. First-strand cDNA was synthesized with Superscript III and a set of TRAV- and TRBV-specific primers, covering both TCRalpha and TCRbeta chains. TCRs were amplified with Phusion for roughly 20 PCR cycles, with a constant-region primer paired with the adapter attached to the V primers. The isolated mRNA was amplified using the MessageAmp II aRNA Amplification Kit, with in vitro transcription performed for 15 to 20 hours at 37 degrees C. The Dynabeads mRNA DIRECT Purification Kit was used to isolate mRNA for TCR sequencing. Indexed Illumina adapters were added in a second Phusion PCR of about 25 cycles, and the PCR products were purified with AMPure XP beads. Concerning the study's data processing: Using custom Perl scripts, TCR sequences encoding the same protein were pooled, out-of-frame sequences were removed, and the abundance of each clonotype was computed. The analysis excluded TCR sequences that were supported by just one read. Shannon entropy, Gini index, clonality, richness, and the frequency of TCRs shared between repertoires were included as repertoire metrics. TCRdb reanalyzed the raw reads on its own, using fastp at Q25 for trimming and MiXCR for clone calling, and kept in-frame beta chains. Every entry covers one CDR3 protein and lists the most common genes and DNA from its rows. The authors' filters were not applied to this entry. In all, the sample holds over 55,000 distinct CDR3 sequences, and roughly 30% of those were seen once. The ten biggest clones cover 8.5% to 14% of the sample.

The receptor was derived from a female donor with ovarian cancer. The material sequenced was PBMCs, taken before treatment. The sequence links TRBV28 to TRBJ2-7; 11 bases in the middle match TRBD2. In nucleotide form, the sequence is TGTGCCAGCAGCTACTCATTACGTAGCGGGAGGGCACGTGAGCAGTACTTC. Its translation is CASSYSLRSGRAREQYF.